The rows below give T cell receptor beta chains drawn from one sample of a study of T cell responses to AZD1222 COVID-19 vaccine. Assay: immunoSEQ multiplex PCR; the TCRdb copy retains only in-frame clones and omits some. Of about 150,000 clones listed, roughly 87% are singletons. Sequenced material: peripheral blood, taken on day 0 of AZD1222 vaccination. Receptors were obtained from an adult in good health. CDR3s include the opening cysteine and the closing phenylalanine or tryptophan. Each record gives: J gene, V gene, clone size, D gene, CDR3 DNA, CDR3 protein. D genes are given only for firm matches. Clone size is stated in some rows and not others, as once, few, many or a class when expanded.

j_call: TRBJ1-4; v_call: TRBV5-5; clone_size: NA; d_call: NA; cdr3_nt: TGTGCCAGCAGCCCCGACAGTAATGAAAAACTGTTTTTT; cdr3_aa: CASSPDSNEKLFF
j_call: TRBJ2-1; v_call: TRBV7-3; clone_size: NA; d_call: TRBD1; cdr3_nt: TGTGCCAGCAGCCGCCGGGACAGGGTGTCCAATGAGCAGTTCTTC; cdr3_aa: CASSRRDRVSNEQFF
j_call: TRBJ1-5; v_call: TRBV19; clone_size: once; d_call: TRBD1; cdr3_nt: TGTGCCAGTAGTATGAACAGGGGATATCTACAGCCCCAGCATTTT; cdr3_aa: CASSMNRGYLQPQHF
j_call: TRBJ2-1; v_call: TRBV9; clone_size: NA; d_call: TRBD2; cdr3_nt: TGTGCCAGCAGCGTACTAGCGGGAGGGTCCTACAATGAGCAGTTCTTC; cdr3_aa: CASSVLAGGSYNEQFF
j_call: TRBJ1-2; v_call: TRBV28; clone_size: NA; d_call: TRBD1; cdr3_nt: TGTGCCAGCAGGACTTTCGGGACAGGGGGCGTAGAGAGTGGTAGTGGCTACACCTTC; cdr3_aa: CASRTFGTGGVESGSGYTF
j_call: TRBJ2-3; v_call: TRBV9; clone_size: NA; d_call: TRBD2; cdr3_nt: TGTGCCAGCAATCGCCCTAGCGGAGATACGCAGTATTTT; cdr3_aa: CASNRPSGDTQYF
j_call: TRBJ2-5; v_call: TRBV15; clone_size: NA; d_call: NA; cdr3_nt: TGTGCCACCAGCAGAGGAAGGGAGGGGGCTGCCGTGCGAGAGACCCAGTACTTC; cdr3_aa: CATSRGREGAAVRETQYF
j_call: TRBJ2-1; v_call: TRBV9; clone_size: NA; d_call: NA; cdr3_nt: TGTGCCAGCAGCGTAGGGGATAACAATGAGCAGTTCTTC; cdr3_aa: CASSVGDNNEQFF
j_call: TRBJ2-7; v_call: TRBV28; clone_size: NA; d_call: NA; cdr3_nt: TGTGCCAGCAGCCAGGTAACAGGGAGAGGCTACGAGCAGTACTTC; cdr3_aa: CASSQVTGRGYEQYF
j_call: TRBJ2-7; v_call: TRBV7-8; clone_size: NA; d_call: NA; cdr3_nt: TGTGCCAGCAGCTTAAGTGCGGAGAGCTCCTACGAGCAGTACTTC; cdr3_aa: CASSLSAESSYEQYF
j_call: TRBJ2-3; v_call: TRBV19; clone_size: NA; d_call: NA; cdr3_nt: TGTGCCAGTAGTGGTACTCTGATTATAAGGGCCACAGATACGCAGTATTTT; cdr3_aa: CASSGTLIIRATDTQYF
j_call: TRBJ2-7; v_call: TRBV28; clone_size: NA; d_call: NA; cdr3_nt: TGTGCCAGCAAGGAGGGGCGGTACGAGCAGTACTTC; cdr3_aa: CASKEGRYEQYF
j_call: TRBJ2-1; v_call: TRBV29-1; clone_size: NA; d_call: NA; cdr3_nt: TGCAGCGTTACTATAGTCTTATACTCCTACAATGAGCAGTTCTTC; cdr3_aa: CSVTIVLYSYNEQFF
j_call: TRBJ1-1; v_call: TRBV18; clone_size: once; d_call: NA; cdr3_nt: TGTGCCAGCTCACCAGGGTCCGGAGCTTTCTTT; cdr3_aa: CASSPGSGAFF
j_call: TRBJ1-5; v_call: TRBV28; clone_size: NA; d_call: TRBD1; cdr3_nt: TGTGCCAGCGAAAAGACAGGGCCTAATCAGCCCCAGCATTTT; cdr3_aa: CASEKTGPNQPQHF
j_call: TRBJ2-1; v_call: TRBV9; clone_size: NA; d_call: TRBD2; cdr3_nt: TGTGCCAGCAGCGTAGCGGGCGGGAGGGCTAGGGATGAGCAGTTCTTC; cdr3_aa: CASSVAGGRARDEQFF
j_call: TRBJ2-7; v_call: TRBV7-9; clone_size: NA; d_call: NA; cdr3_nt: TGTGCCAGCAGCGTCCACTACGAGCAGTACTTC; cdr3_aa: CASSVHYEQYF
j_call: TRBJ1-5; v_call: TRBV5-6; clone_size: NA; d_call: NA; cdr3_nt: TGTGCCAGCAGCTTCAGGTATAGCAATCAGCCCCAGCATTTT; cdr3_aa: CASSFRYSNQPQHF
j_call: TRBJ1-2; v_call: TRBV24-1; clone_size: NA; d_call: NA; cdr3_nt: TGTGCCACCAGTCACTACCAGAGCTACACCTTC; cdr3_aa: CATSHYQSYTF
j_call: TRBJ1-1; v_call: TRBV7-2; clone_size: many; d_call: NA; cdr3_nt: TGTGCCAGCAGCCTTCCAGGGTTAGTACTTACTGAAGCTTTCTTT; cdr3_aa: CASSLPGLVLTEAFF
j_call: TRBJ2-7; v_call: TRBV27; clone_size: NA; d_call: TRBD2; cdr3_nt: TGTGCCAGCAAGCTAGCGGGAACCTACGAGCAGTACTTC; cdr3_aa: CASKLAGTYEQYF
j_call: TRBJ1-5; v_call: TRBV30; clone_size: NA; d_call: NA; cdr3_nt: TGTGCCTGGAGTGAACGCGACAATCAGCCCCAGCATTTT; cdr3_aa: CAWSERDNQPQHF
j_call: TRBJ2-2; v_call: TRBV5-5; clone_size: once; d_call: TRBD1; cdr3_nt: TGTGCCAGCAGCTCCACCGGGACAGGGGGCATCGGTGGCGGGGAGCTGTTTTTT; cdr3_aa: CASSSTGTGGIGGGELFF
j_call: TRBJ1-2; v_call: TRBV23-1; clone_size: NA; d_call: NA; cdr3_nt: TGCGCCAGCAGTCTTCAAGCCCGCGCCCTCAGGCTAAGGTATGGCTACACCTTC; cdr3_aa: CASSLQARALRLRYGYTF
j_call: TRBJ2-5; v_call: TRBV7-2; clone_size: NA; d_call: NA; cdr3_nt: TGTGCCAGCAGCTTAAGCCGGGAGACCCAGTACTTC; cdr3_aa: CASSLSRETQYF
j_call: TRBJ1-2; v_call: TRBV19; clone_size: NA; d_call: NA; cdr3_nt: TGTGCCAGTAGTATAGCGAATCAGCGAGCGAATGGCTACACCTTC; cdr3_aa: CASSIANQRANGYTF
j_call: TRBJ2-1; v_call: TRBV6-2/TRBV6-3; clone_size: NA; d_call: TRBD2; cdr3_nt: TGTGCCAGCAGCCGCCGGACTAGCGGGAGTAATGAGCAGTTCTTC; cdr3_aa: CASSRRTSGSNEQFF
j_call: TRBJ1-1; v_call: TRBV18; clone_size: once; d_call: NA; cdr3_nt: TGTGCCAGCTCACTTTCGGGGACGGACACTGAAGCTTTCTTT; cdr3_aa: CASSLSGTDTEAFF
j_call: TRBJ1-2; v_call: TRBV5-5; clone_size: NA; d_call: NA; cdr3_nt: TGTGCCAGCAGCTTCCTAACCGGAGGTGGGCTAGCAAAAGATGGCTACACCTTC; cdr3_aa: CASSFLTGGGLAKDGYTF
j_call: TRBJ1-1; v_call: TRBV4-1; clone_size: NA; d_call: TRBD1; cdr3_nt: TGCGCCAGTAGCCCTTCGACAGGGGGCACGAACACTGAAGCTTTCTTT; cdr3_aa: CASSPSTGGTNTEAFF
j_call: TRBJ2-6; v_call: TRBV7-8; clone_size: once; d_call: TRBD1; cdr3_nt: TGTGCCAGCCAACGCAGGACAGGCGACTCTGGGGCCAACGTCCTGACTTTC; cdr3_aa: CASQRRTGDSGANVLTF